Listed below are T cell receptor beta chains from one sample, sequenced in a study of beta chain features in type 1 diabetes. Method: immunoSEQ multiplex PCR; TCRdb's copy keeps in-frame clones and lacks some. The sample lists under 200,000 clones, about 7.3% occurring once. Input material: central memory CD4+ T cells from blood. The receptors were sampled from a man younger than 30 in good health. Each CDR3 is given with its conserved first and last residue. The D gene is left open where the match is weak. Rows may omit the clone size; those that give it use once, few, many or a size class.

TRBV5-1	TRBJ2-3	many	NA	TGCGCCAGCAGCTTGACAAGCGGCCTTACGGGAGATACGCAGTATTTT	CASSLTSGLTGDTQYF
TRBV2	TRBJ2-7	NA	TRBD1	TGTGCCAGCAAGGGACAGGGTTCCTACGAGCAGTACTTC	CASKGQGSYEQYF
TRBV6-6	TRBJ1-5	NA	NA	TGTGCCAGCAGCCCCAAGAGACAGGTTAGCAATCAGCCCCAGCATTTT	CASSPKRQVSNQPQHF
TRBV29-1	TRBJ1-5	few	NA	TGCAGCGTTTCTGGACGGGATAGCAATCAGCCCCAGCATTTT	CSVSGRDSNQPQHF
TRBV7-2	TRBJ2-7	NA	TRBD2	TGTGCCAGCAGCCAAGGCGGGGGAACCTACGAGCAGTACTTC	CASSQGGGTYEQYF
TRBV7-2	TRBJ1-1	NA	TRBD1	TGTGCCAGCAGCTCGGACAGGTTAACTTTCTTT	CASSSDRLTFF
TRBV7-3	TRBJ1-6	NA	TRBD1	TGTGCCAGCAGGAGACAGGGTTCACCCCTCCACTTT	CASRRQGSPLHF
TRBV7-3	TRBJ2-1	few	NA	TGTGCCAGCAGCTTAAGGTCTCTGTTCGCAGGGGAGATCGGCAATGAGCAGTTCTTC	CASSLRSLFAGEIGNEQFF
TRBV18	TRBJ2-2	few	TRBD2	TGTGCCAGCTCTCGCGGGAGCGCGACGGGCGGGGAGCTGTTTTTT	CASSRGSATGGELFF
TRBV28	TRBJ1-2	NA	NA	TGTGCCAGCAGTATAAACTATGGCTACACCTTC	CASSINYGYTF
TRBV5-6	TRBJ2-7	many	NA	TGTGCCAGCAGCTTTCGACAGGCCTACCCTACGGAGCAGTACTTC	CASSFRQAYPTEQYF
TRBV7-2	TRBJ2-7	few	TRBD2	TGTGCCAGCAGCGCACTAGCGGGGGGGCCCCAGCTTTTCTTC	CASSALAGGPQLFF
TRBV18	TRBJ2-2	many	TRBD2	TGTGCCAGCTCACCACTAGCGGGAGAAACCGGGGAGCTGTTTTTT	CASSPLAGETGELFF
TRBV18	TRBJ2-6	NA	NA	TGTGCCAGCTCACCACCGTCCATCTCTGGGGCCAACGTCCTGACTTTC	CASSPPSISGANVLTF
TRBV10-3	TRBJ1-1	NA	NA	TGTGCCATCAGTGAGTCCCAGGGGATCACTGAAGCTTTCTTT	CAISESQGITEAFF
TRBV28	TRBJ2-2	NA	NA	TGTGCCAGCAGAACCCGACAGCCTGGGGACACCGGGGAGCTGTTTTTT	CASRTRQPGDTGELFF
TRBV28	TRBJ1-1	NA	TRBD1	TGTGCCAGCAGGTACAGGGGGGGCACTGAAGCTTTCTTT	CASRYRGGTEAFF
TRBV28	TRBJ1-5	few	NA	TGTGCCAGCAGGACCCCAGTGGGCTTTAGCGGGACACTCAATCAGCCCCAGCATTTT	CASRTPVGFSGTLNQPQHF
TRBV5-4	TRBJ2-2	few	TRBD1	TGTGCCAGCAGTTCTGGTCGGGACAGGGCGAACACCGGGGAGCTGTTTTTT	CASSSGRDRANTGELFF
TRBV7-2	TRBJ2-3	many	NA	TGTGCCAGCAGCTTATCTCGGGGAGGTGATACGCAGTATTTT	CASSLSRGGDTQYF
TRBV5-6	TRBJ2-1	many	TRBD2	TGTGCCAGCAGCTTTCTAGCGGGGCTCTCTAATGAGCAGTTCTTC	CASSFLAGLSNEQFF
TRBV7-9	TRBJ2-3	NA	TRBD1	TGTGCCAGCAACAGGGGACAGGGAATTACGCAGTATTTT	CASNRGQGITQYF
TRBV11-2	TRBJ1-1	few	TRBD1	TGTGCCAGCAGCTTGGACAGGACGTCTGTGGCTGAAGCTTTCTTT	CASSLDRTSVAEAFF
TRBV21-1	TRBJ1-1	few	NA	TGTGCCAGCAGGGCCCTGAACACTGAAGCTTTCTTT	CASRALNTEAFF
TRBV6-6	TRBJ2-1	NA	NA	TGTGCCAGCAGTTACTCGACTGTACACGATGAGCAGTTCTTC	CASSYSTVHDEQFF
TRBV4-2	TRBJ2-3	few	NA	TGTGCCAGCAGCCAAGATCTAGGGAGGCCGAGGGATACGCAGTATTTT	CASSQDLGRPRDTQYF
TRBV7-3	TRBJ2-5	few	TRBD2	TGTGCCAGCAGCTTGACTAGCGGGGGGGGCGGTCGAGAGACCCAGTACTTC	CASSLTSGGGGRETQYF
TRBV7-2	TRBJ2-5	few	NA	TGTGCCAGCAGCCCCGATCCCGGAGAGACCCAGTACTTC	CASSPDPGETQYF
TRBV19	TRBJ2-5	NA	NA	TGTGCCAGTACCAGTCGGTACAGAGTAGAAGAGACCCAGTACTTC	CASTSRYRVEETQYF
TRBV4-1	TRBJ2-3	NA	NA	TGCGCCAGCAGCCCCGGGATAGCAGCTAGCACAGATACGCAGTATTTT	CASSPGIAASTDTQYF
TRBV4-1	TRBJ2-1	NA	TRBD2	TGCGCCAGCGCGATTGGGACTAGAGTAGTCGATGAGCAGTTCTTC	CASAIGTRVVDEQFF
TRBV28	TRBJ2-7	NA	TRBD1	TGTGCCAGCCGACAGGGCCCCTACGAGCAGTACTTC	CASRQGPYEQYF
TRBV4-3	TRBJ1-2	NA	TRBD1	TGCGCCAGCAGCCAAGATTTTTCGGGGGGACAGGGGGCCTTTAACTATGGCTACACCTTC	CASSQDFSGGQGAFNYGYTF
TRBV28	TRBJ1-1	NA	TRBD1	TGTGCCAGCAGGGCGGACAGGGAGTGGACTGAAGCTTTCTTT	CASRADREWTEAFF
TRBV5-1	TRBJ2-3	NA	TRBD2	TGCGCCAGCAGTTCTCAGCGGGGGGTCACAGATACGCAGTATTTT	CASSSQRGVTDTQYF
TRBV9	TRBJ2-5	few	TRBD2	TGTGCCAGCAGCGTGCGGGGGGTGTTAGCAGGGGAGACCCAGTACTTC	CASSVRGVLAGETQYF
TRBV14	TRBJ1-1	many	TRBD1	TGTGCCAGCTCCGGACAGGGAGGTACTGAAGCTTTCTTT	CASSGQGGTEAFF
TRBV10-3	TRBJ2-3	few	NA	TGTGCCATCAGTGGGGGTCGACAGGAGGCCACAGATACGCAGTATTTT	CAISGGRQEATDTQYF
TRBV7-2	TRBJ2-7	NA	TRBD2	TGTGCCAGCAGCTTAGGGAGCGGGGCCTACGAGCAGTACTTC	CASSLGSGAYEQYF
TRBV7-8	TRBJ2-2	NA	NA	TGTGCCAGCAGCTTAGCCGTTAACCCTAGCGCGAACACCGGGGAGCTGTTTTTT	CASSLAVNPSANTGELFF
TRBV7-9	TRBJ2-5	few	TRBD2	TGTGCCAGCAGCCCGCCGACGACTAGCGGGGAAGAGACCCAGTACTTC	CASSPPTTSGEETQYF
TRBV11-2	TRBJ2-3	NA	TRBD2	TGTGCCAGCAGCCCGGGACTAGCGGGAGGGCATACGCAGTATTTT	CASSPGLAGGHTQYF